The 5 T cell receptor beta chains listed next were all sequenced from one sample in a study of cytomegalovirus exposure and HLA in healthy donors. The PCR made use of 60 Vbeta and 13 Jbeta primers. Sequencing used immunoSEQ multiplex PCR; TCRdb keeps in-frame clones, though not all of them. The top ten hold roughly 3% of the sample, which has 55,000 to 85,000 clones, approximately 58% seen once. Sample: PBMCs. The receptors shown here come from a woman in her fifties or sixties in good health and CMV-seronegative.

CDR3 sequence reads: CASSLVGTASPVTF. The DNA of the CDR3 is TGCGCCAGCAGCTTGGTCGGGACAGCATCGCCTGTCACCTTC. V usage is TRBV5-1 and J usage is TRBJ1-2; 7 bases map to TRBD1. V lost 0 bases, J lost 13 bases, and 12 bases stayed unmatched. Germline-derived CDR1 and CDR2 are SGHRS and YFSETQ. The CDR3 has 14 residues.

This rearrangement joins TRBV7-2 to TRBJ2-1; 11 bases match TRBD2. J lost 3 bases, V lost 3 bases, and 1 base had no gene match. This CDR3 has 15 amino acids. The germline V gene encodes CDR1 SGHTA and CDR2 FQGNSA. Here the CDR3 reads CASSLTSGVYNEQFF. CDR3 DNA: TGTGCCAGCAGCTTGACTAGCGGGGTCTACAATGAGCAGTTCTTC.

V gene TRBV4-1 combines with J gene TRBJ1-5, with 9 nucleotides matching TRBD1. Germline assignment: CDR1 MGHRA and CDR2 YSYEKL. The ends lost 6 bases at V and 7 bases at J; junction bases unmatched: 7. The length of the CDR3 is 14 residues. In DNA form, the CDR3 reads TGCGCCAGCAGTATCGGGACAGGGTCCCAGCCCCAGCATTTT. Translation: CASSIGTGSQPQHF.

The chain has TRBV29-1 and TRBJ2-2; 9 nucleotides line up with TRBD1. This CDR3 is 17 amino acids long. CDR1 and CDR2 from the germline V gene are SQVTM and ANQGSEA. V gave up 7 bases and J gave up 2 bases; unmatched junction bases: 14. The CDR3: CSARRDRASDNTGELFF. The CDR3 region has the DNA TGCAGCGCCCGAAGGGACAGGGCGTCCGATAACACCGGGGAGCTGTTTTTT.

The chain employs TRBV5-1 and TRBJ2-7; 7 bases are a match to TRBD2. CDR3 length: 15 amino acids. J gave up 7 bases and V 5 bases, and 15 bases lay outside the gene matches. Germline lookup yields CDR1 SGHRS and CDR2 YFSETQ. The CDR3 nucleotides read TGCGCCAGCAGAGGGGCTAGCGGTGGCTCGGGAGAGCAGTACTTC. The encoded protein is CASRGASGGSGEQYF.